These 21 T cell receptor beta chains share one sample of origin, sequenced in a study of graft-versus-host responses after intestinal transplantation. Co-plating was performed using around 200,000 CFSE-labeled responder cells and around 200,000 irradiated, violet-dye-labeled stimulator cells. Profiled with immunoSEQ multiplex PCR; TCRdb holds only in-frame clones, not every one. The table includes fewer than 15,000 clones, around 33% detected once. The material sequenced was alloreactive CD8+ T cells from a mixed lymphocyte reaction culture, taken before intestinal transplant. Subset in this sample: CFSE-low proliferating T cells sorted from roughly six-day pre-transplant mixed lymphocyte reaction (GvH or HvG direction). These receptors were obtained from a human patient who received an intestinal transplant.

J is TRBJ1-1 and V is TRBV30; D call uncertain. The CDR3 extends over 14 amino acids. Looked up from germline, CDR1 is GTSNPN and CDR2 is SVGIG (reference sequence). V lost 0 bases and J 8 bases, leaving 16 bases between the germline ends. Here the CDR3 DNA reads TGTGCCTGGAGTGTAGGTTTAGTGGGCTCGGAAGCTTTCTTT. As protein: CAWSVGLVGSEAFF.

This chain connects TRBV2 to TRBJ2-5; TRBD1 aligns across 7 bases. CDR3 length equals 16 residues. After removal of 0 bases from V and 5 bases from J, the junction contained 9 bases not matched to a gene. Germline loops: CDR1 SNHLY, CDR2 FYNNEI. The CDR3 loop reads CASSEARDSAGETQYF. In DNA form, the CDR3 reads TGTGCCAGCAGTGAAGCTAGGGACAGCGCAGGGGAGACCCAGTACTTC.

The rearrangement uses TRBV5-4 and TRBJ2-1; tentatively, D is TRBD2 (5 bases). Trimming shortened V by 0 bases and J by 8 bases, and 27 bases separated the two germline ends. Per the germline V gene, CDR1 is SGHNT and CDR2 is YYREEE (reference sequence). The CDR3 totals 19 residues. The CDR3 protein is CASSLDFFARAEATYEQFF. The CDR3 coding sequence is TGTGCCAGCAGCTTGGATTTTTTTGCTAGGGCGGAGGCGACCTATGAGCAGTTCTTC.

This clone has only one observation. Written as DNA, the CDR3 is TGTGCCAGCAGCCCCCCTCTAGAGAATACGCAGTATTTT. It translates to CASSPPLENTQYF. The J gene is TRBJ2-3, the V gene TRBV7-2, with no clear D. V gave up 5 bases and J gave up 7 bases, with 13 bases separating them. The CDR3 has 13 amino acids. The germline V gene encodes CDR1 SGHTA and CDR2 FQGNSA.

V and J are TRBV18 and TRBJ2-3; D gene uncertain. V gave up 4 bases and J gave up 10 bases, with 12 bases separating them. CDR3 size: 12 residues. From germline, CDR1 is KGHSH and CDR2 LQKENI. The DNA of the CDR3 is TGTGCCAGCTCACTAACCGACCGGGCGCAGTATTTT. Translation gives CASSLTDRAQYF.

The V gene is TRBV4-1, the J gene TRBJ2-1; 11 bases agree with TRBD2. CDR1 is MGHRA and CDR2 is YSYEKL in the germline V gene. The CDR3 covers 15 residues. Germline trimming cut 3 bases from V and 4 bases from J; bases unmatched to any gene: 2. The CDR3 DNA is TGCGCCAGCAGCCACTTAGCGGGGGGGTACAATGAGCAGTTCTTC. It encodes CASSHLAGGYNEQFF.

The CDR3 sequence is CASSSAALGEQYF. The CDR3 DNA reads TGCGCCAGCAGTTCCGCAGCGTTGGGCGAGCAGTACTTC. This chain joins TRBV4-3 and TRBJ2-7; D unclear. CDR3 length: 13 amino acids. Trimming shortened V by 6 bases and J by 6 bases, and 15 bases separated the two germline ends. Germline values: CDR1 LGHNA, CDR2 YSLEER.

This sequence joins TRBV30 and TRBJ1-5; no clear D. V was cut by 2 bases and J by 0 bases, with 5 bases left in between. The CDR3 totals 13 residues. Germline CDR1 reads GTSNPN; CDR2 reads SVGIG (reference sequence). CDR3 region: CAWSRDSNQPQHF. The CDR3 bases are TGTGCCTGGAGTCGGGATAGCAATCAGCCCCAGCATTTT.

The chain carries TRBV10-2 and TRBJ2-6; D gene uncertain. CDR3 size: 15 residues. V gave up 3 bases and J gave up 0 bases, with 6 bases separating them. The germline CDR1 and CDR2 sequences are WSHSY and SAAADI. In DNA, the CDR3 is TGCGCCAGCAGTGACAGACTCTCTGGGGCCAACGTCCTGACTTTC. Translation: CASSDRLSGANVLTF.

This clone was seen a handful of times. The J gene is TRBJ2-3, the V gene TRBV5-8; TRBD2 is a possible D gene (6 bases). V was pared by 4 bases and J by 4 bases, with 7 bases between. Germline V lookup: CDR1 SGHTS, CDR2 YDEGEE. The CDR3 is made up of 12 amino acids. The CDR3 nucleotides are TGTGCCAGCAGCCGGAGGGCAGATACGCAGTATTTT. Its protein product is CASSRRADTQYF.

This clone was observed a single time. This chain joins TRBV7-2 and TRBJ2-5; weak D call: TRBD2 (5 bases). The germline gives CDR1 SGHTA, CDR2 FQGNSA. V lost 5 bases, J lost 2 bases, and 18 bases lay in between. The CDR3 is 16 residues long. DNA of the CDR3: TGTGCCAGCAGCCCCAACCCGACGGGGTGGCAAGAGACCCAGTACTTC. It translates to CASSPNPTGWQETQYF.

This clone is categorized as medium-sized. CDR3 in DNA: TGTGCCAGCAGCTTACCCCTGATCGACAGGGTCAGAGAGCAGTACTTC. Encoded protein: CASSLPLIDRVREQYF. This chain connects TRBV7-9 to TRBJ2-7; 7 bases are a match to TRBD1. V lost 2 bases, J lost 7 bases, and 14 bases stayed unmatched. Germline lookup yields CDR1 SEHNR and CDR2 FQNEAQ (reference sequence). The CDR3 totals 16 residues.

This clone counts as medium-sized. The CDR3 loop reads CASSAPGQNYNEQFF. CDR3 nucleotides: TGTGCCAGCAGTGCCCCGGGACAGAATTACAATGAGCAGTTCTTC. J is TRBJ2-1 and V is TRBV28; TRBD1 aligns across 7 bases. Germline V gene data show CDR1 as MDHEN and CDR2 as SYDVKM. CDR3 size: 15 residues. Losses at the gene ends were 5 bases for V and 4 bases for J; bases not matched to a gene: 8.

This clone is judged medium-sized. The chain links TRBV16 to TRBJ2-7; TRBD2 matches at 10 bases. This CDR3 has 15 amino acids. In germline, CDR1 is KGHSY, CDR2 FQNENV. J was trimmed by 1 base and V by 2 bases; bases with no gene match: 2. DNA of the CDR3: TGTGCCAGCAGCCAAATTAGCGGGGGGTCCTACGAGCAGTACTTC. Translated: CASSQISGGSYEQYF. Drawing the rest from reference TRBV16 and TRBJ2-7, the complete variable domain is GEEVAQTPKHLVRGEGQKAKLYCAPIKGHSYVFWYQQVLKNEFKFLISFQNENVFDETGMPKERFSAKCLPNSPCSLEIQATKLEDSAVYFCASSQISGGSYEQYFGPGTRLTVT.

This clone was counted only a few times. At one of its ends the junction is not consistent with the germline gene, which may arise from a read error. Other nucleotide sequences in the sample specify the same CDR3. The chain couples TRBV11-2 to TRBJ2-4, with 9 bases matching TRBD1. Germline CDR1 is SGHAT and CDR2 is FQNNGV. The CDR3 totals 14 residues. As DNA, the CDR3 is TGTGCCAGCAGCGAAGGGACAGGGCAGGACATTCAATACTTC. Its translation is CASSEGTGQDIQYF.

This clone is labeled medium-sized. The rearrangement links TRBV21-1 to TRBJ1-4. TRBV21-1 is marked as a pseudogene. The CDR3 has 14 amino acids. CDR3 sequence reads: CASSEEGPIEKLFF. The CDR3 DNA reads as TGTGCCAGCAGCGAGGAGGGACCTATTGAAAAACTGTTTTTT.

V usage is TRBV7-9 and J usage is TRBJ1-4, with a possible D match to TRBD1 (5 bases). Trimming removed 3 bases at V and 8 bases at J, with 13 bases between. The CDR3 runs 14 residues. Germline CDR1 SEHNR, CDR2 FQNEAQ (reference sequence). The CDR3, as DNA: TGTGCCAGCAGCTTCGACGGACAAAGGGAAAAACTGTTTTTT. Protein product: CASSFDGQREKLFF. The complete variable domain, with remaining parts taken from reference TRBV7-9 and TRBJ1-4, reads DTGVSQNPRHKITKRGQNVTFRCDPISEHNRLYWYRQTLGQGPEFLTYFQNEAQLEKSRLLSDRFSAERPKGSFSTLEIQRTEQGDSAMYLCASSFDGQREKLFFGSGTQLSVL.

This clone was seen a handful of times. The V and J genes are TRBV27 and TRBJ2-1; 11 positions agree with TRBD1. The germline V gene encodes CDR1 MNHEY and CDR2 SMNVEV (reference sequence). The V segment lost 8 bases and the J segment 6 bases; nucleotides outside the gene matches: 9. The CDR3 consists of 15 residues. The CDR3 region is CASRSGTGGFNEQFF. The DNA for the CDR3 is TGTGCCAGCCGCTCCGGGACAGGGGGTTTCAATGAGCAGTTCTTC.

CDR3 coding DNA: TGCGCCAGCAGCCAACGCCTTTTTTCGGCTAACAGGGGGCGCGGCTATGGCTACACCTTC. It specifies CASSQRLFSANRGRGYGYTF. This chain joins TRBV4-3 and TRBJ1-2; TRBD1 aligns across 9 bases. Trimming cost V 2 bases and J 4 bases; bases outside gene matches: 20. The CDR3 spans 20 residues. Germline CDR1 reads LGHNA; CDR2 reads YSLEER.

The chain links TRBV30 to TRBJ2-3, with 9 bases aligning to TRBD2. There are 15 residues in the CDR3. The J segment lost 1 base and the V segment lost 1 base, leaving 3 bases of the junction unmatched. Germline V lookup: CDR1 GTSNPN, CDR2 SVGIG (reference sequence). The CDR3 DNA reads TGTGCCTGGAGTGGCGGGGGGGGACGCACAGATACGCAGTATTTT. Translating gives CAWSGGGGRTDTQYF.

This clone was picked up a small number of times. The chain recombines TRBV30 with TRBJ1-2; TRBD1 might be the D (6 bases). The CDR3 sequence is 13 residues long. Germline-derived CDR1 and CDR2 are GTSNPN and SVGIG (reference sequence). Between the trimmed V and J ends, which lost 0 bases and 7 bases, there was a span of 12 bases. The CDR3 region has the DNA TGTGCCTGGAGTGTGGGGGGGGCTGGTGGCTACACCTTC. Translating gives CAWSVGGAGGYTF.